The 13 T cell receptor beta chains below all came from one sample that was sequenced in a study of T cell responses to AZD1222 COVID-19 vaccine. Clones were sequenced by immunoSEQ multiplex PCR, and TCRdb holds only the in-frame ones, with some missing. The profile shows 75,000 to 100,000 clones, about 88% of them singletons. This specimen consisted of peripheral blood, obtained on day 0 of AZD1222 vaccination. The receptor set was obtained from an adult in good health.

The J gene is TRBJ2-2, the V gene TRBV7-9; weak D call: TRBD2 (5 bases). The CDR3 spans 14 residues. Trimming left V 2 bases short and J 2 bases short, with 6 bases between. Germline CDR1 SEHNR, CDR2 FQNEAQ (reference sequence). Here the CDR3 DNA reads TGTGCCAGCAGCTTAAGCGGTAACACCGGGGAGCTGTTTTTT. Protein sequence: CASSLSGNTGELFF. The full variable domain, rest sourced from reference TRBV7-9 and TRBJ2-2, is DTGVSQNPRHKITKRGQNVTFRCDPISEHNRLYWYRQTLGQGPEFLTYFQNEAQLEKSRLLSDRFSAERPKGSFSTLEIQRTEQGDSAMYLCASSLSGNTGELFFGEGSRLTVL.

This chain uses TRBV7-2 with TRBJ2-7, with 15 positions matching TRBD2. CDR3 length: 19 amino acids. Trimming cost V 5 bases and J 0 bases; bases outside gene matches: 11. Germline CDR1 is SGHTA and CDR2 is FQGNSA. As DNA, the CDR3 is TGTGCCAGCAGCATCCGGACTAGCGGGGGGGATGGAAGCTCCTACGAGCAGTACTTC. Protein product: CASSIRTSGGDGSSYEQYF.

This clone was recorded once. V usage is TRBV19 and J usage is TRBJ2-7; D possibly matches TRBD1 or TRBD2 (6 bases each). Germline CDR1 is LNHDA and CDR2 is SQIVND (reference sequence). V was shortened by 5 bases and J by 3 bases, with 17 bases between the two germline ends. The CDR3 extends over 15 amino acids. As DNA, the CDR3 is TGTGCCAGTAGTCCAGGGACATCGGGGGACTACGAGCAGTACTTC. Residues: CASSPGTSGDYEQYF.

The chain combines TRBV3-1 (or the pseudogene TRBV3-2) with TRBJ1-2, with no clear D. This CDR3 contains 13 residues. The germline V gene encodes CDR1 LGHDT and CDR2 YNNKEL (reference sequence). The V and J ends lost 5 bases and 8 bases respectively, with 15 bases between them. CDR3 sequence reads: CASSDGRAQGYTF. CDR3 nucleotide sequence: TGTGCCAGCAGCGACGGAAGAGCGCAGGGCTACACCTTC.

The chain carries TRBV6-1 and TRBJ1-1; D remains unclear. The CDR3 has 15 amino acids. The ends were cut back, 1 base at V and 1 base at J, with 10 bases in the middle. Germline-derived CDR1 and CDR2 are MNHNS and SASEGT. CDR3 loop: CASSEDSRKNTEAFF. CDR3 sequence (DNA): TGTGCCAGCAGTGAAGATAGTAGGAAGAACACTGAAGCTTTCTTT.

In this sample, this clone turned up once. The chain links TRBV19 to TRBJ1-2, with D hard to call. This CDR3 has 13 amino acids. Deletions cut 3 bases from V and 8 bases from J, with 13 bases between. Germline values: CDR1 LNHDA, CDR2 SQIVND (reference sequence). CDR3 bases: TGTGCCAGTAGTATGACGGGCGCGGGGGGCTACACCTTC. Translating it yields CASSMTGAGGYTF.

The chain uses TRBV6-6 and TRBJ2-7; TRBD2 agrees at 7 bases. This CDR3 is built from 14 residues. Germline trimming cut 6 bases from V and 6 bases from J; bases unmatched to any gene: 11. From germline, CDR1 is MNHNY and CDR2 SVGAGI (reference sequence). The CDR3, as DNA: TGTGCCAGCAGATCAGGAGGGAGGGTCGGCGAGCAGTACTTC. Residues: CASRSGGRVGEQYF.

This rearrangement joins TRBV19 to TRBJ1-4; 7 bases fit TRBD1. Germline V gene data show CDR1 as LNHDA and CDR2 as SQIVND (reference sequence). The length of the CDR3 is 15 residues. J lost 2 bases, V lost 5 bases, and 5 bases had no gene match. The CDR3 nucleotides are TGTGCCAGTAGTTCGCCGGGACAGACTAATGAAAAACTGTTTTTT. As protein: CASSSPGQTNEKLFF.

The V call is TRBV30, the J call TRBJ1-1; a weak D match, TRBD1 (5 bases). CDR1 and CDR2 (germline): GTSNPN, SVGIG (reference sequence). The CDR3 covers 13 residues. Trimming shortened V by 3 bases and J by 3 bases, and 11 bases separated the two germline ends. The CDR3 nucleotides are TGTGCCTGGAGACAGGCTCGGGACACTGAAGCTTTCTTT. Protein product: CAWRQARDTEAFF.

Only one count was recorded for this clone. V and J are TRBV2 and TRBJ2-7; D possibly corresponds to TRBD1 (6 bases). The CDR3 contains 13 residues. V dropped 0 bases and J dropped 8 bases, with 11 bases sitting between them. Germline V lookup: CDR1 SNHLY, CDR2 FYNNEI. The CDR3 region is CASSEAGQTQQYF. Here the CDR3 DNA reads TGTGCCAGCAGTGAAGCGGGACAAACCCAGCAGTACTTC.

CDR3 nucleotides: TGTGCCAGCAGTCCCTGGACTAATGAGCAGTTCTTC. It specifies CASSPWTNEQFF. The chain combines TRBV6-2 or TRBV6-3 with TRBJ2-1; TRBD2 is a possible D gene (5 bases). The CDR3 is 12 amino acids. Per germline, CDR1 MNHEY and CDR2 SVGEGT. V was cut by 5 bases and J by 7 bases, with 9 bases left in between.

CDR3 nucleotide sequence: TGCGCCAGCAGCTTCGGGACTGCGGACACCGGGGAGCTGTTTTTT. Translation: CASSFGTADTGELFF. The J gene is TRBJ2-2, the V gene TRBV5-1, with D perhaps matching TRBD2 (6 bases). The CDR3 consists of 15 residues. Germline V gives CDR1 SGHRS, CDR2 YFSETQ. Trimming pared 2 bases from V and 3 bases from J, leaving 11 bases between.

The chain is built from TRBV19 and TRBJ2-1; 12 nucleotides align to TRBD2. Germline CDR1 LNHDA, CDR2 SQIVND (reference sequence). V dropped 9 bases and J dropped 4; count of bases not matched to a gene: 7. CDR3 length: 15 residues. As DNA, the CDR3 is TGTGCCAGACGACTAGCGGGGGAGAGTTACAATGAGCAGTTCTTC. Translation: CARRLAGESYNEQFF.